One T cell receptor (beta chain) is described in this entry. What it binds is unknown. Trimming took 4 bases from V and 4 from J; bases not matched to a gene: 7. The CDR3 consists of 15 residues. Per germline, CDR1 MGHDK and CDR2 SYGVNS. This specimen comes from a study of CD8 T cells in ankylosing spondylitis. Study conclusions and caveats: In ankylosing spondylitis patients, matched synovial fluid reportedly showed significant enrichment of disease-linked clones. CD8+ disease-linked clones were present at relatively low frequencies in blood. A TCR beta motif made of 7 to 9 highly homologous variants seemed typical of ankylosing spondylitis blood.

Each CDR3 protein is one row after TCRdb ran MiXCR on the 5' RACE reads. The sample records under 150,000 distinct CDR3 sequences, about an eighth being singletons. Source material: blood, either unsorted or a sorted T cell fraction (not recorded which). This clonotype was obtained from a female donor with ankylosing spondylitis or in good health (not recorded which). The chain employs TRBV25-1 and TRBJ2-7; TRBD2 aligns across 10 bases. The CDR3 DNA follows: TGTGCCAGCAGTGTCCCGCTAGCGGGAGCATACGAGCAGTACTTC. This translates into CASSVPLAGAYEQYF.